A selection of T cell receptor beta chains follows, all from one sample in a study of OX40 agonist ivuxolimab in advanced cancers. Method: immunoSEQ multiplex PCR; TCRdb's copy keeps in-frame clones and lacks some. This table holds tens of thousands of clones, approximately 90% found once. The sample was CD4+ or CD8+ T cells sorted from blood, taken in a trial of the OX40 agonist ivuxolimab. These receptors all come from an adult with an advanced solid tumor such as melanoma, head and neck, liver or kidney cancer. CDR3s include the opening cysteine and the closing phenylalanine or tryptophan. A D gene is named only where the DNA matches it firmly. Clone size appears in some rows only: once, few, many, or a class for an expanded clone.

V gene	J gene	D gene	clone size	CDR3 DNA	CDR3 protein
TRBV10-3	TRBJ2-7	NA	NA	TGTGCCATCAGTGATGGGACGTTGGACTACGAGCAGTACTTC	CAISDGTLDYEQYF
TRBV7-9	TRBJ1-2	TRBD1	NA	TGTGCCAGCAGCTTAGCTACAGGGGGCAGTAGCTATGGCTACACCTTC	CASSLATGGSSYGYTF
TRBV5-5	TRBJ2-7	NA	NA	TGTGCCAGCTCCCGACCGATATCCTACGAGCAGTACTTC	CASSRPISYEQYF
TRBV5-6	TRBJ2-2	TRBD1	NA	TGTGCCAGCAGCTTGCCCGGGACAGGGGGAAACACCGGGGAGCTGTTTTTT	CASSLPGTGGNTGELFF
TRBV28	TRBJ1-5	TRBD1	NA	TGTGCCAGCAGTTTTAGACAGGGATATCAGCCCCAGCATTTT	CASSFRQGYQPQHF
TRBV4-1	TRBJ2-5	NA	once	TGCGCCAGCAGCCAAGCTCGGTTGCCCGGGGGACAAGAGACCCAGTACTTC	CASSQARLPGGQETQYF
TRBV6-1	TRBJ2-5	NA	NA	TGTGCCAGCATAAGTCAACGAAGGACCCAGTACTTC	CASISQRRTQYF
TRBV4-2	TRBJ2-5	NA	once	TGTGCCAGCAGCCAAGGGCGCGGGGTATCAGAGACCCAGTACTTC	CASSQGRGVSETQYF
TRBV7-9	TRBJ1-2	NA	NA	TGTGCCAGCAGCCCCGAGGGGATCGGCTACACCTTC	CASSPEGIGYTF
TRBV6-1	TRBJ1-2	NA	NA	TGTGCCAGCAGTGAAGTGGGCAGTGCCTTCTATGGCTACACCTTC	CASSEVGSAFYGYTF
TRBV7-9	TRBJ1-5	TRBD1	NA	TGTGCCAGCAGCCCACCACAGGGGATTCAGCCCCAGCATTTT	CASSPPQGIQPQHF
TRBV6-6	TRBJ2-1	NA	once	TGTGCCAGCAGTTACTTGAAGGGCAATGAGCAGTTCTTC	CASSYLKGNEQFF
TRBV5-5	TRBJ2-5	NA	once	TGTGCCAGCAGCTTGTGGGGACGGGGACAAGAGACCCAGTACTTC	CASSLWGRGQETQYF
TRBV27	TRBJ2-7	TRBD2	NA	TGTGCCAGCAGCGTAGCGGGAGGGTCCTACGAGCAGTACTTC	CASSVAGGSYEQYF
TRBV15	TRBJ1-5	NA	NA	TGTGCCACCAGCACAGGGGTTAGCAATCAGCCCCAGCATTTT	CATSTGVSNQPQHF
TRBV6-5	TRBJ2-7	NA	NA	TGTGCCAGCAGTTACCAGGGGGGGAGCTCCTACGAGCAGTACTTC	CASSYQGGSSYEQYF
TRBV5-8	TRBJ2-1	NA	NA	TGTGCCAGCAGCTTGGCCCTTTACAATGAGCAGTTCTTC	CASSLALYNEQFF
TRBV28	TRBJ1-1	NA	NA	TGTGCCAGCAGTGGGGCCAGGGAACAGACTGAAGCTTTCTTT	CASSGAREQTEAFF
TRBV5-1	TRBJ2-1	TRBD2	NA	TGCGCCAGCAGCCCGAGAAAGGGGACTAGCGGAAACACAAGTGAGCAGTTCTTC	CASSPRKGTSGNTSEQFF
TRBV2	TRBJ1-4	NA	NA	TGTGCCAGCAGTGAAACTCTTGCTACTAATGAAAAACTGTTTTTT	CASSETLATNEKLFF
TRBV7-2	TRBJ1-5	NA	NA	TGTGCCAGCACCATGGATCAGCCCCAGCATTTT	CASTMDQPQHF
TRBV27	TRBJ2-7	NA	NA	TGTGCCAGCAGTTTCTCAGGGTTTTCCTACGAGCAGTACTTC	CASSFSGFSYEQYF
TRBV5-5	TRBJ1-1	NA	NA	TGTGCCAGCAGCTTGGCGGGGCGGGGGACTGAAGCTTTCTTT	CASSLAGRGTEAFF
TRBV30	TRBJ2-1	NA	NA	TGTGCCTGGAGTTTTGGCGGTCGTTACAATGAGCAGTTCTTC	CAWSFGGRYNEQFF
TRBV30	TRBJ1-5	NA	NA	TGTGCCTGGAGTGTATACGGTCGGTCAGTAAGCAATCAGCCCCAGCATTTT	CAWSVYGRSVSNQPQHF
TRBV7-8	TRBJ1-1	NA	NA	TGTGCCAGCAGCTTAGAAAGGTGGACTGAAGCTTTCTTT	CASSLERWTEAFF
TRBV7-8	TRBJ2-5	NA	NA	TGTGCCAGCAGCTTTAACCCAAGCGGTCCCCGCCTAACACAAGAGACCCAGTACTTC	CASSFNPSGPRLTQETQYF